This T cell receptor beta chain came from a study of CD8+CD57+ T cells in acquired aplastic anemia. Study in general: Mean DNA quantity obtained from sorted CD4+ and CD8+ cells was approximately 3 ug. Study outcomes and limitations: Comparison of patients with controls identified roughly 30 shared CD8+ CDR3 sequences.

Genomic DNA acted as the template from which TCR beta VDJ combination and CDR3 sequence profiling were carried out. TCRdb processed the reads anew with MiXCR; each CDR3 protein has one entry. Of about 200,000 distinct CDR3 sequences in the sample, less than 60% were seen once. Before being chosen for sequencing, patients had shown CD8+CD57+ cell expansion by flow cytometry. This clonotype appeared a few times. As yet, its antigen is unknown. V was pared by 1 base and J by 4 bases, with 9 bases between. The CDR3 runs to 14 residues. The germline gives CDR1 SGHTA, CDR2 FQGNSA. The specimen sequenced was sorted CD4+, CD8+, or CD8+CD57+ T cells (not recorded which) from PBMCs. The chain is built from TRBV7-2 and TRBJ2-3, with D unclear. The clonotype originates from a human donor with aplastic anemia. Here the CDR3 reads CASSLDRSADTQYF. CDR3 DNA: TGTGCCAGCAGCTTAGATCGAAGCGCAGATACGCAGTATTTT.